Listed below are T cell receptor beta chains from one sample, sequenced in a study of radiation and T cells in renal cell carcinoma. Only in-frame clones appear in the TCRdb table, and some are missing; sequencing was by immunoSEQ multiplex PCR. The sample has about 130,000 clones, 88% seen once. Sequencing used blood, obtained from a patient whose treatment included radiotherapy and nephrectomy. The receptors originated from a woman in her 70s with renal cell carcinoma. Each CDR3 is given with its conserved first and last residue. A D gene is named only where the DNA matches it firmly. Size is omitted from some rows. Given values are once, few, many or a class for expanded clones.

V: TRBV9; size: NA; length: 14; D: NA; J: TRBJ2-7; DNA: TGTGCCAGCAGCGTAGGCCCAGACTACTACGAGCAGTACTTC; CDR3: CASSVGPDYYEQYF
V: TRBV18; size: few; length: 15; D: NA; J: TRBJ1-1; DNA: TGTGCCAGCTCACCACGAGAGAACATGAACACTGAAGCTTTCTTT; CDR3: CASSPRENMNTEAFF
V: TRBV19; size: NA; length: 14; D: TRBD1; J: TRBJ1-5; DNA: TGTGCCAGTAGCCATGACAGGGGCGTGCGGCCCCAGCATTTT; CDR3: CASSHDRGVRPQHF
V: TRBV7-3; size: NA; length: 13; D: NA; J: TRBJ2-3; DNA: TGTGCCAGCAGCTTAACAGGGCCAGATACGCAGTATTTT; CDR3: CASSLTGPDTQYF
V: TRBV5-8; size: once; length: 18; D: TRBD1; J: TRBJ1-1; DNA: TGTGCCAGCAGCTTGGTCACGGTTCAGGACAGGGTGACCACTGAAGCTTTCTTT; CDR3: CASSLVTVQDRVTTEAFF
V: TRBV7-2; size: NA; length: 17; D: TRBD2; J: TRBJ2-5; DNA: TGTGCCAGCAGCTCGGGGACTAGCGGGGGGCTGGGAGAGACCCAGTACTTC; CDR3: CASSSGTSGGLGETQYF
V: TRBV11-3; size: NA; length: 15; D: NA; J: TRBJ2-5; DNA: TGTGCCAGCAGCTCCCCGACGAGGGTACAAGAGACCCAGTACTTC; CDR3: CASSSPTRVQETQYF
V: TRBV19; size: NA; length: 15; D: NA; J: TRBJ1-1; DNA: TGTGCCAGTAGTATAGACGCGGTACTTAACACTGAAGCTTTCTTT; CDR3: CASSIDAVLNTEAFF
V: TRBV4-2; size: NA; length: 12; D: NA; J: TRBJ2-2; DNA: TGTGCCAGCAGCCAAGTGACCGGGGAGCTGTTTTTT; CDR3: CASSQVTGELFF
V: TRBV27; size: NA; length: 15; D: TRBD1; J: TRBJ1-1; DNA: TGTGCCAGCAGTCGCAACCCCGACAGGGGGACTGAAGCTTTCTTT; CDR3: CASSRNPDRGTEAFF
V: TRBV7-2; size: NA; length: 14; D: NA; J: TRBJ1-3; DNA: TGTGCCAGCAGCTTAGAAGGCTCTGGAAACACCATATATTTT; CDR3: CASSLEGSGNTIYF
V: TRBV5-1; size: NA; length: 14; D: NA; J: TRBJ1-6; DNA: TGCGCCAGCAGCAATGGAGGGTTTGATTCACCCCTCCACTTT; CDR3: CASSNGGFDSPLHF
V: TRBV19; size: NA; length: 14; D: NA; J: TRBJ2-4; DNA: TGTGCCAGTAGTAGCCGGGACACAAAAAACATTCAGTACTTC; CDR3: CASSSRDTKNIQYF
V: TRBV19; size: once; length: 15; D: TRBD1; J: TRBJ1-2; DNA: TGTGCCAGTAGTATAGATACAGGACAGGTTGACGGCTACACCTTC; CDR3: CASSIDTGQVDGYTF
V: TRBV6-4; size: NA; length: 14; D: TRBD2; J: TRBJ2-3; DNA: TGTGCCAGCTCTGCGGGGGGTTTCACAGATACGCAGTATTTT; CDR3: CASSAGGFTDTQYF
V: TRBV6-6; size: NA; length: 15; D: TRBD2; J: TRBJ2-1; DNA: TGTGCCAGCAGTTACTCGGCGGGGAGGGACAATGAGCAGTTCTTC; CDR3: CASSYSAGRDNEQFF
V: TRBV2; size: NA; length: 16; D: TRBD1; J: TRBJ1-2; DNA: TGTGCCAGCAGTGAAGCGACCCCGGGACAGAACTATGGCTACACCTTC; CDR3: CASSEATPGQNYGYTF
V: TRBV15; size: NA; length: 15; D: NA; J: TRBJ2-7; DNA: TGTGCCACCAGCAGGCGGGGACAAGGCTCCTACGAGCAGTACTTC; CDR3: CATSRRGQGSYEQYF
V: TRBV5-1; size: NA; length: 15; D: NA; J: TRBJ2-3; DNA: TGCGCCAGCAGCTTTACGGCCCACTCAGCAGATACGCAGTATTTT; CDR3: CASSFTAHSADTQYF
V: TRBV5-6; size: NA; length: 15; D: NA; J: TRBJ1-5; DNA: TGTGCCAGCAGCCGGGGACCCAGTGGCAATCAGCCCCAGCATTTT; CDR3: CASSRGPSGNQPQHF
V: TRBV2; size: NA; length: 10; D: NA; J: TRBJ1-2; DNA: TGTGCCAGCAGCTACTATGGCTACACCTTC; CDR3: CASSYYGYTF
V: TRBV10-3; size: once; length: 15; D: TRBD1; J: TRBJ2-7; DNA: TGTGCCATCAGAGGCGACAGGGTGGACTCCTACGAGCAGTACTTC; CDR3: CAIRGDRVDSYEQYF